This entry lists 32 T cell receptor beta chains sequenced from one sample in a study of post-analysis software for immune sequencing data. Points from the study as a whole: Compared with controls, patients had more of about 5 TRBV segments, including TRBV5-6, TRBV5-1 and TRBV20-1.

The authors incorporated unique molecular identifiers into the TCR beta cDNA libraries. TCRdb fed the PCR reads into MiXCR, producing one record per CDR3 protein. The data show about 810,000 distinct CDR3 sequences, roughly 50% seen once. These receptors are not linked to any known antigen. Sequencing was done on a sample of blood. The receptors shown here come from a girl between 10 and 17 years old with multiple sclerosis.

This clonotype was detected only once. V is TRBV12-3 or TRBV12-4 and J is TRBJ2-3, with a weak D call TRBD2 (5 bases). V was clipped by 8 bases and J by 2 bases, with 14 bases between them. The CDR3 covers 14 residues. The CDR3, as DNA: TGTGCCAGCGTAACTAGGGCAAACACAGATACGCAGTATTTT. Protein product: CASVTRANTDTQYF.

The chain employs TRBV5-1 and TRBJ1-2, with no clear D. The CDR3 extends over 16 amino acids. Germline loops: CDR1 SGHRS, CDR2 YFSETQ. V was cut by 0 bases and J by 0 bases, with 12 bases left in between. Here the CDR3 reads CASSLDQKSTNYGYTF. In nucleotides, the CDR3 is TGCGCCAGCAGCTTGGACCAGAAGAGCACTAACTATGGCTACACCTTC.

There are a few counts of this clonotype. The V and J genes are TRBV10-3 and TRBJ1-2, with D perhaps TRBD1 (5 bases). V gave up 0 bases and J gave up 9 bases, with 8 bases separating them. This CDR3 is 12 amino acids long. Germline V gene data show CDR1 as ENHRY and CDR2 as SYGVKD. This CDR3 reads CAISESGRSYTF. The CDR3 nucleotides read TGTGCCATCAGTGAGTCGGGACGGAGCTACACCTTC.

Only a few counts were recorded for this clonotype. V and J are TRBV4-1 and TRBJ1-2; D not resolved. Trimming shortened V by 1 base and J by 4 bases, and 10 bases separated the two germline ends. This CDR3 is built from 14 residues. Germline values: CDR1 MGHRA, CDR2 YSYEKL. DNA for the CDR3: TGCGCCAGCAGCCAAGGCCCACGTTCCTATGGCTACACCTTC. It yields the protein CASSQGPRSYGYTF.

The chain's CDR3 is CASSSGQGASGELFF. In DNA form, the CDR3 reads TGCGCCAGCAGCTCCGGACAGGGGGCCTCCGGGGAGCTGTTTTTT. The chain uses TRBV5-1 and TRBJ2-2; 11 positions match TRBD1. V was clipped by 3 bases and J by 6 bases; unmatched bases: 4. This CDR3 has 15 amino acids. CDR1 is SGHRS, CDR2 YFSETQ, per germline.

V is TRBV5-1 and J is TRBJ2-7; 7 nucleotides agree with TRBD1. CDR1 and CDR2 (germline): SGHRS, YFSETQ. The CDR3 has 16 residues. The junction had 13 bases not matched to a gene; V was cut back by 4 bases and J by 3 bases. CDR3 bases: TGCGCCAGCAGCGCCACAGGGGAGAGTATGGGCTACGAGCAGTACTTC. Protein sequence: CASSATGESMGYEQYF.

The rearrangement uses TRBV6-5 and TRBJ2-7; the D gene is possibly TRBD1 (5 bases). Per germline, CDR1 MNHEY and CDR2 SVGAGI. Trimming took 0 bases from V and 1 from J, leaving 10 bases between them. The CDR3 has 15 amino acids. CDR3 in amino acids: CASSYSYDSSYEQYF. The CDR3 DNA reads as TGTGCCAGCAGTTACTCCTACGACAGTTCCTACGAGCAGTACTTC.

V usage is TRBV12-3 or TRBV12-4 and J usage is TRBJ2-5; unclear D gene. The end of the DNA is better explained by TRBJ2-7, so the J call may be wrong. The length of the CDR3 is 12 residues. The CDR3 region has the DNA TGTGCCAGCAGTTTAAGCCCCCACGAGCAGTACTTC. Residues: CASSLSPHEQYF.

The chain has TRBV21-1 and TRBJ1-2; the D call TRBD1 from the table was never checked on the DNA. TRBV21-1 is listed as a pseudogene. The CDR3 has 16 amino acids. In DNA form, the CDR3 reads TGTGCCAGCAGCAAAGGGGTGACGGGGGTGGACTATGGCTACACCTTC. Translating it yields CASSKGVTGVDYGYTF.

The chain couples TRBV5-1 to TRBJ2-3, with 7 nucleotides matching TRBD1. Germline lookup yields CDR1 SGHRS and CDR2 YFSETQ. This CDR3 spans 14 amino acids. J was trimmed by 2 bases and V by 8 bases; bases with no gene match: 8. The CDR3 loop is CARLTGVNTDTQYF. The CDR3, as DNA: TGCGCCAGGCTAACAGGGGTGAACACAGATACGCAGTATTTT.

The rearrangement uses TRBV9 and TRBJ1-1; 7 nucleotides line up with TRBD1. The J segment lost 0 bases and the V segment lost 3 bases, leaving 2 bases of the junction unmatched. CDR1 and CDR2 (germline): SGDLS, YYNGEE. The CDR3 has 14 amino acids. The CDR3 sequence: CASSGTGLNTEAFF. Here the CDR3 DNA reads TGTGCCAGCAGCGGGACAGGCTTGAACACTGAAGCTTTCTTT.

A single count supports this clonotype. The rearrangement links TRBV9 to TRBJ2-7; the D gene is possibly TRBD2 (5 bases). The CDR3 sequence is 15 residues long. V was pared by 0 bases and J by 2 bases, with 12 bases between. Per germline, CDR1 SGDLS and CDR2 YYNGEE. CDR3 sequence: CASSVGVSEAYEQYF. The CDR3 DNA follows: TGTGCCAGCAGCGTAGGAGTATCGGAGGCCTACGAGCAGTACTTC.

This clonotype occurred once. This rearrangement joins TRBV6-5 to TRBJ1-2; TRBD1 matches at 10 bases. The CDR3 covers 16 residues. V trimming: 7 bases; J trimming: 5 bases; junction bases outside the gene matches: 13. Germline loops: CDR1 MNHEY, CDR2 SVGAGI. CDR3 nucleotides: TGTGCCAGCATTGGAGTCCCGGGACAGGGGTCGTATGGCTACACCTTC. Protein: CASIGVPGQGSYGYTF.

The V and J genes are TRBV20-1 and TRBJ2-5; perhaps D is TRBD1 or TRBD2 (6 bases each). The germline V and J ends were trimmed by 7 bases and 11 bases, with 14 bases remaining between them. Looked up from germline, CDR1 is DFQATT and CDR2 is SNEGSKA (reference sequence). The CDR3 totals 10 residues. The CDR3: CSVGGPIQYF. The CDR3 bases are TGCAGTGTCGGGGGCCCTATTCAGTACTTC.

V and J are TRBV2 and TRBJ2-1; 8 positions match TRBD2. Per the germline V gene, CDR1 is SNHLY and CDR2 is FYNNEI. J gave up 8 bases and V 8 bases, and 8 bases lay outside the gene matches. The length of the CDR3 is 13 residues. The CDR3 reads CASVREVGHEQFF. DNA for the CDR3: TGTGCCAGCGTGCGGGAGGTAGGACATGAGCAGTTCTTC.

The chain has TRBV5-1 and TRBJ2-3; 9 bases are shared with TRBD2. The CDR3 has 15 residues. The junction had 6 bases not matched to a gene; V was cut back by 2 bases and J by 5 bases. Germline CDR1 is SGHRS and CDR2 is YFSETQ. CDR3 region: CASSFAGGRRDTQYF. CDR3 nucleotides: TGCGCCAGCAGCTTCGCGGGAGGGCGCAGAGATACGCAGTATTTT.

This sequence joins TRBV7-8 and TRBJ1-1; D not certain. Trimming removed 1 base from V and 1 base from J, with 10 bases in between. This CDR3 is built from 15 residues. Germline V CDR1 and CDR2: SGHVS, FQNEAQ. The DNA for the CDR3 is TGTGCCAGCAGCTTAGAGGACGGAAAGAACACTGAAGCTTTCTTT. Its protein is CASSLEDGKNTEAFF.

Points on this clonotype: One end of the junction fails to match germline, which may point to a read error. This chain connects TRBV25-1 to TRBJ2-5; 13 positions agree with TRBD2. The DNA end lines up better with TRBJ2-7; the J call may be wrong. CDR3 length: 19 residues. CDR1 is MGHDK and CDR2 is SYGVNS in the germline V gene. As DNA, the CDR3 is TGTGCCAGCAGTCCTCTGACTAGCGGGAGGTGGGGGACCTCCTGCGAGCAGTACTTC. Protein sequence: CASSPLTSGRWGTSCEQYF.

CDR3 residues: CSARDLPRTSGSDEQFF. As DNA, the CDR3 is TGCAGTGCTAGAGATCTCCCGAGGACTAGCGGATCCGATGAGCAGTTCTTC. This chain joins TRBV20-1 and TRBJ2-1, with 10 nucleotides matching TRBD2. Germline lookup yields CDR1 DFQATT and CDR2 SNEGSKA (reference sequence). The CDR3 runs 17 residues. The trim removed 0 bases at V and 8 bases at J, leaving 13 bases unmatched.

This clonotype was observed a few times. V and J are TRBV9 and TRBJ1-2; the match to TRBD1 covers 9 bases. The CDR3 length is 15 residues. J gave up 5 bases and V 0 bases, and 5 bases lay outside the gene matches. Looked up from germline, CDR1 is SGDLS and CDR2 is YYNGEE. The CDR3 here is CASSVDPGQGYGYTF. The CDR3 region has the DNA TGTGCCAGCAGCGTAGATCCGGGACAGGGTTATGGCTACACCTTC.

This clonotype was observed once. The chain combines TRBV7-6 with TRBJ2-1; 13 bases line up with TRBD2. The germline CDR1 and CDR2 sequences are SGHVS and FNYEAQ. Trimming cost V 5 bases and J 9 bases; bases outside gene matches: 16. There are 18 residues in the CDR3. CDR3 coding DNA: TGTGCCAGCAGCCCTATAGCCGGGACTAGCGGGGCCTGGGGTGAGCAGTTCTTC. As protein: CASSPIAGTSGAWGEQFF.

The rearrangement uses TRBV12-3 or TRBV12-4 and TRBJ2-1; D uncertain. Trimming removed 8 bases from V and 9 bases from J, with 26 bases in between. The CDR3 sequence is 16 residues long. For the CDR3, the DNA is TGTGCCAGCTCTTTAGTCTTGGACCTAATGCAGATTGAGCAGTTCTTC. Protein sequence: CASSLVLDLMQIEQFF.

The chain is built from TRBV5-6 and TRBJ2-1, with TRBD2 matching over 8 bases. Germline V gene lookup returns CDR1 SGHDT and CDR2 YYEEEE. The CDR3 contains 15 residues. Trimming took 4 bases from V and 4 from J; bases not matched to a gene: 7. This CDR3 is CASSPGGSPYNEQFF. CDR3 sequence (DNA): TGTGCCAGCAGCCCGGGGGGGTCACCTTACAATGAGCAGTTCTTC.

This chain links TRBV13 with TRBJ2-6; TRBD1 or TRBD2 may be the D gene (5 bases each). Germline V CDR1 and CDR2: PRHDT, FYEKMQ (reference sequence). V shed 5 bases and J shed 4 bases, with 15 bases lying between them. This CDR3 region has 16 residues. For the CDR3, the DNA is TGTGCCAGCAGCCCCAGGGACGGATCCGGGGCCAACGTCCTGACTTTC. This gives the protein CASSPRDGSGANVLTF.

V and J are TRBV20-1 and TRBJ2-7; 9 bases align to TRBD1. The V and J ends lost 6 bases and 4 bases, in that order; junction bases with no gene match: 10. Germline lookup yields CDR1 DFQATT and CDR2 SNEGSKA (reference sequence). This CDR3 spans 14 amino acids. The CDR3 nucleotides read TGCAGTGCGAGACGACAGGGGGACCGGTACGAGCAGTACTTC. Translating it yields CSARRQGDRYEQYF.

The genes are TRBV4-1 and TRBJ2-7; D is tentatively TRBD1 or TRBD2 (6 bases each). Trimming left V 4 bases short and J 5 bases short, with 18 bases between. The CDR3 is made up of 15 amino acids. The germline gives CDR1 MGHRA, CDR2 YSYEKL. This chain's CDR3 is CASSREGGGLDEQYF. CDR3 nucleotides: TGCGCCAGCAGCCGGGAAGGAGGGGGACTGGACGAGCAGTACTTC.

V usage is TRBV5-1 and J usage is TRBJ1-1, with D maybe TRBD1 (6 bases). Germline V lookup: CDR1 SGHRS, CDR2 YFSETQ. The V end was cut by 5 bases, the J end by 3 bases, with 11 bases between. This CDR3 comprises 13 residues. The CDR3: CASRTNRDTEAFF. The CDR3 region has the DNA TGCGCCAGCAGAACAAACAGGGACACTGAAGCTTTCTTT.

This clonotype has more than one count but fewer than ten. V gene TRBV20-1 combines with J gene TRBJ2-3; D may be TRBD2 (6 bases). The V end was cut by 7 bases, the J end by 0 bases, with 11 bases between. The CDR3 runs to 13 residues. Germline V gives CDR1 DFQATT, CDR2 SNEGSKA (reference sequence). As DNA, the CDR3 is TGCAGTGTTACGGGGGACAGCACAGATACGCAGTATTTT. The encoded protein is CSVTGDSTDTQYF.

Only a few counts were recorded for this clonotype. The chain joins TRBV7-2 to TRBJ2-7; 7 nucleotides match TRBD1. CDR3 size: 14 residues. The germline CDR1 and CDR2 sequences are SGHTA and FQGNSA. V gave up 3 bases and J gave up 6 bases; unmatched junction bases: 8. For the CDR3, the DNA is TGTGCCAGCAGCTTCCGGGGACAGAAAAGCGAGCAGTACTTC. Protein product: CASSFRGQKSEQYF.

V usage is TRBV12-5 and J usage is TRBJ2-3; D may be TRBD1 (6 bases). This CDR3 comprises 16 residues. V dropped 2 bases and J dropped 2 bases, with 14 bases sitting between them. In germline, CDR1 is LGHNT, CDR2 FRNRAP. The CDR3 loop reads CASGLSPGQITDTQYF. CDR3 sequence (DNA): TGTGCTAGTGGTTTGTCTCCAGGACAGATCACAGATACGCAGTATTTT.

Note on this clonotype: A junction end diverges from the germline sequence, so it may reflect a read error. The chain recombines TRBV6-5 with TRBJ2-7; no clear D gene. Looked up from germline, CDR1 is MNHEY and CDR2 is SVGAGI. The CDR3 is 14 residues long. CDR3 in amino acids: CACSYSSHPYEQYF. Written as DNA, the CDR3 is TGTGCCTGCAGTTACTCGTCCCACCCCTACGAGCAGTACTTC.

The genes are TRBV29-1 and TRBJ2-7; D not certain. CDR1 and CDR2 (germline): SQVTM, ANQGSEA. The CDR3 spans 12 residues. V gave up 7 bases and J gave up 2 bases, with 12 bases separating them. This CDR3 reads CSGLGYTYEQYF. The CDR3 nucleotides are TGCAGCGGCTTGGGGTACACCTACGAGCAGTACTTC.